These 17 T cell receptor beta chains were all obtained from the same sample, sequenced in a study of neurological immune-mediated disorders. TCRdb independently ran MiXCR on the 5' RACE reads; one entry per CDR3 protein. The data contain some 30,000 distinct CDR3 sequences, 10% to 15% of them singletons. This sample's time point: longitudinal time-point 2. Sample: PBMCs. Receptor source: a middle-aged woman in good health.

This clonotype was recorded many times. The chain uses TRBV4-3 and TRBJ2-3, with 8 bases aligning to TRBD1. Per the germline V gene, CDR1 is LGHNA and CDR2 is YSLEER. The V gene end was trimmed by 2 bases and the J gene end by 2 bases; junction bases not matched to a gene: 9. This CDR3 is 17 amino acids long. CDR3 loop: CASSQQGQALPTDTQYF. CDR3 coding DNA: TGCGCCAGCAGCCAACAGGGACAGGCACTTCCCACAGATACGCAGTATTTT.

There are a few counts of this clonotype. The chain uses TRBV6-5 and TRBJ1-2; no clear D. The germline V and J ends were trimmed by 0 bases and 3 bases, with 20 bases remaining between them. There are 18 residues in the CDR3. Germline-derived CDR1 and CDR2 are MNHEY and SVGAGI. CDR3 in amino acids: CASSYSSLIDPDYYGYTF. Written as DNA, the CDR3 is TGTGCCAGCAGTTACTCTTCCCTGATCGACCCGGATTACTATGGCTACACCTTC.

Within the sample, this clonotype is medium-sized. This rearrangement joins TRBV5-1 to TRBJ2-2; no clear D. There are 15 residues in the CDR3. Germline lookup yields CDR1 SGHRS and CDR2 YFSETQ. Deletions cut 0 bases from V and 0 bases from J, with 6 bases between. The CDR3 DNA is TGCGCCAGCAGCTTGGACACGACGAACACCGGGGAGCTGTTTTTT. It codes for CASSLDTTNTGELFF.

This clonotype was seen repeatedly, ten times or more. The chain employs TRBV4-3 and TRBJ1-2, with 7 bases lining up with TRBD1. Trimming at V came to 3 bases and at J to 0 bases, leaving 7 bases not matched to a gene. In germline, CDR1 is LGHNA, CDR2 YSLEER. The CDR3 sequence is 16 residues long. CDR3 amino acids: CASSQETGLPNYGYTF. CDR3 in DNA: TGCGCCAGCAGCCAGGAGACAGGGCTACCTAACTATGGCTACACCTTC.

There are many counts of this clonotype. This clone may be a read error of a much larger clone one base away. This rearrangement joins TRBV6-5 to TRBJ1-1, with TRBD1 matching over 7 bases. The CDR3 sequence is 14 residues long. The V and J ends lost 5 bases and 1 base, in that order; junction bases with no gene match: 4. Germline V gene data show CDR1 as MNHEY and CDR2 as SVGAGI. DNA for the CDR3: TGTGCCAGCAGTGGAAGACAGGGGAACACTGAAGCTTTCTTT. Encoded protein: CASSGRQGNTEAFF.

The V and J genes are TRBV7-2 and TRBJ1-5, with D hard to call. V was clipped by 5 bases and J by 2 bases, with 10 bases between them. The CDR3 consists of 14 residues. CDR1 SGHTA and CDR2 FQGNSA come from the germline V gene. The CDR3 region has the DNA TGTGCCAGCAGCCAAAACCTCGGCAATCAGCCCCAGCATTTT. It yields the protein CASSQNLGNQPQHF.

This clonotype was seen a single time. The rearrangement links TRBV5-6 to TRBJ2-1; D is perhaps TRBD2 (6 bases). The V end lost 4 bases, the J end lost 3 bases, and 14 bases lay between the germline ends. Germline V gene sequence: CDR1 SGHDT, CDR2 YYEEEE. This CDR3 is built from 15 residues. CDR3: CASSPGLTLYNEQFF. The CDR3 DNA reads TGTGCCAGCAGCCCGGGACTTACCCTCTACAATGAGCAGTTCTTC.

This clonotype was seen at least ten times. The rearrangement joins TRBV5-1 to TRBJ2-1, with D possibly matching TRBD1 (6 bases). The CDR3 contains 13 residues. Trimming stripped 3 bases from V and 7 bases from J, with 11 bases between. Looked up from germline, CDR1 is SGHRS and CDR2 is YFSETQ. The CDR3 nucleotides are TGCGCCAGCAGCTCACAGGGTCGGAATGAGCAGTTCTTC. Residues: CASSSQGRNEQFF.

As regards this clonotype: A clone one base away is much larger, so this may be a read error. Here the CDR3 omits its conserved ending phenylalanine or tryptophan, so a read error is the likely source. The V and J genes are TRBV27 and TRBJ1-2; the D is unclear. Trimming shortened V by 0 bases and J by 4 bases, and 9 bases separated the two germline ends. Per germline, CDR1 MNHEY and CDR2 SMNVEV (reference sequence). This CDR3 has 14 residues. CDR3 region: CASSLSGLAYGYTY. The CDR3 nucleotides read TGTGCCAGCAGTTTATCTGGGCTAGCCTATGGCTACACCTAC.

In its sample, this clonotype was seen many times. The rearrangement uses TRBV19 and TRBJ2-3; 9 positions match TRBD1. Germline-derived CDR1 and CDR2 are LNHDA and SQIVND (reference sequence). This CDR3 contains 16 residues. Germline trimming cut 6 bases from V and 1 base from J; bases unmatched to any gene: 8. The CDR3: CASSGWDRDGTDTQYF. CDR3 nucleotides: TGTGCCAGTAGCGGCTGGGACAGGGATGGCACAGATACGCAGTATTTT. The whole variable domain, filled in from reference TRBV19 and TRBJ2-3, reads DGGITQSPKYLFRKEGQNVTLSCEQNLNHDAMYWYRQDPGQGLRLIYYSQIVNDFQKGDIAEGYSVSREKKESFPLTVTSAQKNPTAFYLCASSGWDRDGTDTQYFGPGTRLTVL.

This clonotype was observed many times. The gene calls are TRBV7-2 and TRBJ1-2, with D perhaps matching TRBD1 (6 bases). V was trimmed by 8 bases and J by 1 base, leaving 17 bases between them. The germline gives CDR1 SGHTA, CDR2 FQGNSA. The CDR3 runs 15 residues. The CDR3 coding sequence is TGTGCCAGCGAGGAGATGACAGGAAATAACTATGGCTACACCTTC. Amino acid sequence: CASEEMTGNNYGYTF.

This clonotype was seen repeatedly, ten times or more. This chain joins TRBV2 and TRBJ2-5; D gene uncertain. CDR3 size: 14 residues. Germline values: CDR1 SNHLY, CDR2 FYNNEI. Trimming cost V 4 bases and J 5 bases, with 14 bases left between them. CDR3 sequence reads: CASSGPGVVETQYF. CDR3 bases: TGTGCCAGCAGTGGGCCAGGCGTGGTGGAGACCCAGTACTTC. The whole variable domain, remainder taken from reference TRBV2 and TRBJ2-5, is EPEVTQTPSHQVTQMGQEVILRCVPISNHLYFYWYRQILGQKVEFLVSFYNNEISEKSEIFDDQFSVERPDGSNFTLKIRSTKLEDSAMYFCASSGPGVVETQYFGPGTRLLVL.

The table lists this clonotype with many counts. J is TRBJ1-4 and V is TRBV5-1; 9 nucleotides match TRBD1. The J segment lost 8 bases and the V segment lost 4 bases, leaving 6 bases of the junction unmatched. This CDR3 contains 14 residues. CDR1 is SGHRS, CDR2 YFSETQ, per germline. CDR3 in DNA: TGCGCCAGCAGCATACAGGGGGCAGGAGAAAAACTGTTTTTT. This encodes CASSIQGAGEKLFF.

This clonotype was picked up many times. J is TRBJ2-3 and V is TRBV4-2; no clear D. The CDR3 sequence is 14 residues long. V gave up 1 base and J gave up 4 bases, with 9 bases separating them. The germline V gene has CDR1 LGHNA and CDR2 YNFKEQ. The CDR3 reads CASSQGTSADTQYF. The CDR3 DNA sequence: TGTGCCAGCAGCCAAGGGACCTCCGCAGATACGCAGTATTTT.

This clonotype appeared many times. The chain uses TRBV12-3 or TRBV12-4 and TRBJ1-6, with a weak D call TRBD1 (5 bases). V gave up 7 bases and J gave up 14 bases, with 18 bases separating them. The CDR3 has 13 residues. CDR3 loop: CASTLGETGALHF. CDR3 DNA sequence: TGTGCCAGCACCCTGGGGGAGACGGGGGCCCTCCACTTT.

The chain carries TRBV10-3 and TRBJ2-1; D call uncertain. CDR3 length: 13 residues. Trimming took 7 bases from V and 0 from J, leaving 7 bases between them. The germline CDR1 and CDR2 sequences are ENHRY and SYGVKD. The CDR3 here is CAITQSSYNEQFF. The DNA for the CDR3 is TGTGCCATCACCCAGAGCTCCTACAATGAGCAGTTCTTC.

The chain uses TRBV5-6 and TRBJ2-1; 7 nucleotides match TRBD1. V lost 4 bases to trimming and J lost 3 bases; unmatched junction nucleotides: 4. CDR3 length: 14 amino acids. Germline V gives CDR1 SGHDT, CDR2 YYEEEE. CDR3 nucleotides: TGTGCCAGCAGCCGGGGACAGTTCTACAATGAGCAGTTCTTC. Its protein is CASSRGQFYNEQFF.